Listed below are T cell receptor beta chains from one sample, sequenced in a study of beta chain features in type 1 diabetes. Generated by immunoSEQ multiplex PCR, the TCRdb table keeps only in-frame clones and is missing some. The sample holds about 640,000 clones, roughly an eighth seen once. The sequencing sample was made of naive CD4+ T cells from blood. Receptor source: a man aged 25-45 years with type 1 diabetes. CDR3s include the opening cysteine and the closing phenylalanine or tryptophan. A D gene is named only where the DNA matches it firmly. For some rows the clone size is stated as once, few or many, or as a class when expanded; others skip it.

>TRBJ1-3|.|TRBV28|few
CASSLARAHSSGNTIYF
TGTGCCAGCAGTTTGGCCAGGGCACACAGCTCTGGAAACACCATATATTTT
>TRBJ2-3|TRBD2|TRBV5-1|few
CASSFVLRGGDTQYF
TGCGCCAGCAGCTTCGTTTTGCGGGGGGGCGATACGCAGTATTTT
>TRBJ2-7|.|TRBV28|.
CASSFERAILSYEQYF
TGTGCCAGCAGTTTCGAAAGGGCCATCCTGTCCTACGAGCAGTACTTC
>TRBJ2-7|.|TRBV5-1|.
CASSSRQELSSYEQYF
TGCGCCAGCAGTTCCCGACAGGAACTTAGCTCCTACGAGCAGTACTTC
>TRBJ2-2|TRBD1|TRBV29-1|.
CSVRPGQGNTGELFF
TGCAGCGTCAGGCCGGGACAGGGTAACACCGGGGAGCTGTTTTTT
>TRBJ2-3|.|TRBV7-3|.
CASSYSPPYDTQYF
TGTGCCAGCAGCTACAGCCCTCCATACGATACGCAGTATTTT
>TRBJ2-3|.|TRBV2|few
CASNPESTDTQYF
TGTGCCAGCAATCCAGAGAGCACAGATACGCAGTATTTT
>TRBJ2-3|.|TRBV5-1|.
CASSSGTLAGDTQYF
TGCGCCAGCAGCTCCGGGACGCTCGCGGGAGATACGCAGTATTTT
>TRBJ2-3|.|TRBV29-1|few
CSVVEGGGTDTQYF
TGCAGCGTTGTTGAGGGGGGTGGCACAGATACGCAGTATTTT
>TRBJ2-1|TRBD1|TRBV15|.
CATSPRTGDYNEQFF
TGTGCCACCAGCCCTAGGACAGGGGATTACAATGAGCAGTTCTTC
>TRBJ2-5|TRBD2|TRBV18|few
CASSPAGGEETQYF
TGTGCCAGCTCACCGGCGGGGGGCGAAGAGACCCAGTACTTC
>TRBJ2-7|.|TRBV5-1|few
CASSLAEGDEQYF
TGCGCCAGCAGCTTGGCGGAGGGTGACGAGCAGTACTTC
>TRBJ2-3|.|TRBV5-1|few
CASSLAYTDTQYF
TGCGCCAGCAGCTTGGCATACACAGATACGCAGTATTTT
>TRBJ2-3|.|TRBV7-2|.
CASSLEQLTDTQYF
TGTGCCAGCAGCTTAGAACAGCTCACAGATACGCAGTATTTT
>TRBJ2-3|.|TRBV2|.
CASSEETSSWGDTQYF
TGTGCCAGCAGTGAAGAAACTAGCTCGTGGGGGGATACGCAGTATTTT
>TRBJ2-6|.|TRBV5-6|.
CASSLAGSGANVLTF
TGTGCCAGCAGCTTGGCGGGCTCTGGGGCCAACGTCCTGACTTTC
>TRBJ2-7|TRBD2|TRBV27|.
CASSLSPAGGIHEQYF
TGTGCCAGCAGTTTATCTCCGGCGGGGGGTATCCACGAGCAGTACTTC
>TRBJ2-5|TRBD2|TRBV6-1|.
CASSLTSGGVWHF
TGTGCCAGCAGTCTGACTAGCGGGGGGGTTTGGCACTTC
>TRBJ1-5|.|TRBV30|.
CAWSEAPSYSNQPQHF
TGTGCCTGGAGCGAAGCCCCCAGTTATAGCAATCAGCCCCAGCATTTT
>TRBJ1-6|.|TRBV27|once
CASTLGAGYNSPLHF
TGTGCCAGCACCCTAGGGGCAGGTTATAATTCACCCCTCCACTTT
>TRBJ1-1|TRBD1|TRBV6-5|few
CASSYGRGSTEAFF
TGTGCCAGCAGTTACGGCAGGGGGTCGACTGAAGCTTTCTTT
>TRBJ1-1|.|TRBV29-1|.
CSAERQPGIEAFF
TGCAGCGCCGAGAGGCAGCCCGGGATTGAAGCTTTCTTT
>TRBJ2-5|.|TRBV14|.
CASSQAGKETQYF
TGTGCCAGCAGCCAAGCCGGGAAGGAGACCCAGTACTTC
>TRBJ2-3|.|TRBV9|.
CASSVDRSTQYF
TGTGCCAGCAGCGTAGATCGGAGTACGCAGTATTTT
>TRBJ1-3|.|TRBV29-1|few
CSVAQGAGNTIYF
TGCAGCGTTGCCCAGGGCGCTGGAAACACCATATATTTT
>TRBJ2-7|.|TRBV27|.
CASRDLVPETYEQYF
TGTGCCAGCAGAGACCTCGTACCGGAGACCTACGAGCAGTACTTC
>TRBJ1-2|.|TRBV30|.
CAWRVRTYGYTF
TGTGCCTGGAGGGTCCGAACCTATGGCTACACCTTC
>TRBJ1-6|.|TRBV7-9|.
CASSFGAFNSPLHF
TGTGCCAGCAGCTTTGGTGCATTCAATTCACCCCTCCACTTT
>TRBJ1-2|.|TRBV7-9|few
CASSLGGFYGYTF
TGTGCCAGCAGCTTAGGGGGATTTTATGGCTACACCTTC
>TRBJ1-4|TRBD1|TRBV7-2|.
CASSPGDRLNEKLFF
TGTGCCAGCAGCCCCGGGGACAGGCTGAATGAAAAACTGTTTTTT
>TRBJ2-1|.|TRBV5-6|few
CASSRRGSYNEQFF
TGTGCCAGCAGCCGACGAGGGTCTTACAATGAGCAGTTCTTC
>TRBJ2-5|.|TRBV6-5|.
CASSQHSQQETQYF
TGTGCCAGCAGTCAACACTCTCAACAAGAGACCCAGTACTTC